These T cell receptor beta chains were read from a single sample in a study of cytomegalovirus exposure and HLA in healthy donors. The method was immunoSEQ multiplex PCR; TCRdb's version includes in-frame clones alone and lacks a portion of them. Among roughly 200,000 clones listed, 80% to 90% were seen once. The material sequenced was PBMCs. The receptors were sampled from a woman between 25 and 40 years old in good health and CMV-seronegative. Each CDR3 is given with its conserved first and last residue. A D gene is named only where the DNA matches it firmly. Only part of the rows carry a size: once, few, many, or a class if the clone is expanded.

>-|TRBJ1-1|once|TRBV15
TGTGCCACCAGCTCCGACAAGAACACTGAAGCTTTCTTT
CATSSDKNTEAFF
>-|TRBJ2-5|-|TRBV27
TGTGCCAGCAGTCCCAGGACTATCCCGGGGGAGACCCAGTACTTC
CASSPRTIPGETQYF
>TRBD2|TRBJ2-5|-|TRBV5-1
TGCGCCAGCTGGGAGGGGCGGGAAGGAGAGACCCAGTACTTC
CASWEGREGETQYF
>-|TRBJ1-1|-|TRBV9
TGTGCCAGCAGCCAGGATACAGGGTTTAGCACTGAAGCTTTCTTT
CASSQDTGFSTEAFF
>TRBD1|TRBJ1-2|once|TRBV6-5
TGTGCCAGCAGTCATGGACAGGCAATTTGGTATGGCTACACCTTC
CASSHGQAIWYGYTF
>-|TRBJ1-4|-|TRBV6-1
TGTGCCAGCAGTACCTCACGCGGGAGTGAAAAACTGTTTTTT
CASSTSRGSEKLFF
>-|TRBJ2-5|-|TRBV6-5
TGTGCCAGCAGATTCAGGGGCGCGGAGACCCAGTACTTC
CASRFRGAETQYF
>TRBD1|TRBJ2-3|-|TRBV7-8
TGTGCCAGCAGCCGGGACAGGGGTTTAGATACGCAGTATTTT
CASSRDRGLDTQYF
>TRBD1|TRBJ2-7|-|TRBV6-5
TGTGCCAGCAGTTACCGGACGACAGGGCCTACCTACGAGCAGTACTTC
CASSYRTTGPTYEQYF
>TRBD1|TRBJ1-2|-|TRBV15
TGTGCCACCAGCAGAGATCAAGCCCACAACAGGGGTGCAGGCTATGGCTACACCTTC
CATSRDQAHNRGAGYGYTF
>TRBD2|TRBJ2-7|-|TRBV27
TGTGCCAGCAGTTTTGGGACTAGCGGGTCCTACGAGCAGTACTTC
CASSFGTSGSYEQYF
>TRBD1|TRBJ2-1|-|TRBV27
TGTGCCAGCGGCCCTTTAGGGACAGGGGTATCCCATGAGCAGTTCTTC
CASGPLGTGVSHEQFF
>-|TRBJ1-5|once|TRBV2
TGTGCCAGCAGCGGGGTAAATAGCAATCAGCCCCAGCATTTT
CASSGVNSNQPQHF
>-|TRBJ1-5|-|TRBV7-8
TGTGCCAGCAGCGAAAAGAGAACGCGGGGTAATCAGCCCCAGCATTTT
CASSEKRTRGNQPQHF
>-|TRBJ1-2|-|TRBV6-5
TGTGCCAGCAGTTACTCACGGGGAAGTAACTATGGCTACACCTTC
CASSYSRGSNYGYTF
>-|TRBJ1-1|-|TRBV5-1
TGCGCCAGCAGCTGGGACATACGGAGCATTGAAGCTTTCTTT
CASSWDIRSIEAFF
>-|TRBJ2-7|-|TRBV30
TGTGCCTGGAGTGATAGCGGACTCTACGAGCAGTACTTC
CAWSDSGLYEQYF
>TRBD2|TRBJ2-3|-|TRBV7-3
TGTGCCAGCAGCTTAGGAGTAGCGGGAGGGCTAGATACGCAGTATTTT
CASSLGVAGGLDTQYF
>TRBD1|TRBJ2-5|once|TRBV7-9
TGTGCCAGCAGCTTAGGAGTGACAGGGGTGGCAGAGACCCAGTACTTC
CASSLGVTGVAETQYF
>-|TRBJ1-2|-|TRBV6-6
TGTGCCAGCAGTTCGGGGGGAGGCTACACCTTC
CASSSGGGYTF
>TRBD2|TRBJ2-1|once|TRBV5-4
TGTGCCAGCAGCTTGGGGGCTAGCGGGAGGCTCGCCTACAATGAGCAGTTCTTC
CASSLGASGRLAYNEQFF
>TRBD2|TRBJ2-1|-|TRBV10-2
TGCGCCAGCAGTTCTAGCGGGGGGGCCCACGGTGAGCAGTTCTTC
CASSSSGGAHGEQFF
>TRBD1|TRBJ1-1|-|TRBV29-1
TGCAGCGTTGCCCTAGGACAGGTGAACACTGAAGCTTTCTTT
CSVALGQVNTEAFF
>TRBD2|TRBJ2-7|-|TRBV11-2
TGTGCCAGCAGCCCCGGGGCTAGCGGTACCTACGAGCAGTACTTC
CASSPGASGTYEQYF
>-|TRBJ2-3|few|TRBV7-3
TGTGCCAGCAGCTTATCAGGGGCTGCAGATACGCAGTATTTT
CASSLSGAADTQYF
>TRBD1|TRBJ1-2|once|TRBV5-1
TGCGCCAGCAGCCCGGGACAGGACTATGGCTACACCTTC
CASSPGQDYGYTF
>-|TRBJ2-2|-|TRBV15
TGTGCCACCAGCAGGGGGGGACCCACCGGGGAGCTGTTTTTT
CATSRGGPTGELFF
>-|TRBJ1-5|once|TRBV5-1
TGCGCCAGCAGCTTGGGGTGGGCCCCCAATCAGCCCCAGCATTTT
CASSLGWAPNQPQHF
>TRBD1|TRBJ1-5|-|TRBV6-1
TGTGCCAGCAGTGACTTACAAACAGGGGCTTTCGGTCAGCCCCAGCATTTT
CASSDLQTGAFGQPQHF
>-|TRBJ2-3|-|TRBV5-4
TGTGCCAGCAGCTTGAATCGGGGAACTGAAGATACGCAGTATTTT
CASSLNRGTEDTQYF
>TRBD2|TRBJ2-3|few|TRBV27
TGTGCCAGCAGGGGGGACTACCGAACGCAGTATTTT
CASRGDYRTQYF
>-|TRBJ2-1|-|TRBV18
TGTGCCAGCTCAATAGGTTGGGCCGAATACAATGAGCAGTTCTTC
CASSIGWAEYNEQFF
>-|TRBJ2-7|-|TRBV2
TGTGCCAGCACCCAAAACAGGGTCAGGGTGGACGAGCAGTACTTC
CASTQNRVRVDEQYF
>-|TRBJ2-4|-|TRBV6-6
TGTGCCACCCGTGTTACCAAAAACATTCAGTACTTC
CATRVTKNIQYF
>TRBD2|TRBJ2-3|-|TRBV5-1
TGCGCCAGCAGCTTTAGGCTAGCGGGGGGGTCATCTAGCACAGATACGCAGTATTTT
CASSFRLAGGSSSTDTQYF
>-|TRBJ2-7|-|TRBV28
TGTGCCAGCAGAGTTGCGGGGCTCTACGAGCAGTACTTC
CASRVAGLYEQYF
>TRBD1|TRBJ2-7|-|TRBV7-8
TGTGCCAGCAGCAAACAGGGGCCAGCCGAGCAGTACTTC
CASSKQGPAEQYF
>-|TRBJ2-2|-|TRBV27
TGTGCCAGCAGGAGGAACAGGGGAGGTGACGGGGAGCTGTTTTTT
CASRRNRGGDGELFF
>TRBD1|TRBJ2-1|-|TRBV28
TGTGCCAGCAGTTTATCCCGGTTAAGACAGGGTTCGATAAGGAAGTTCTTC
CASSLSRLRQGSIRKFF
>-|TRBJ2-7|-|TRBV20-1
TGCAGTGCTAGACTAGTCGGCGAGCAGTACTTC
CSARLVGEQYF
>-|TRBJ1-2|-|TRBV6-5
TGTGCCAGCAGTTATTATGGGCCTGGTACTTATGGCTACACCTTC
CASSYYGPGTYGYTF
>-|TRBJ2-5|-|TRBV25-1
TGTGCCAGCAGTGAAGGGACACGCCAAGAGACCCAGTACTTC
CASSEGTRQETQYF
>TRBD1|TRBJ1-2|-|TRBV18
TGTGCCAGCTCACCACAAACCTCCACAGGGGGCGCAGGTGGCTACACCTTC
CASSPQTSTGGAGGYTF
>TRBD2|TRBJ2-1|-|TRBV7-2
TGTGCCAGCAGCTTCCGACTAGCATACTACAATGAGCAGTTCTTC
CASSFRLAYYNEQFF
>-|TRBJ2-7|-|TRBV7-9
TGTGCCAGCAGCTTCCGCGGGATCGGGTACGAGCAGTACTTC
CASSFRGIGYEQYF
>-|TRBJ2-1|-|TRBV4-2
TGTGCCAGCAGCCAAGCTGGGAGGGAGCAGTTCTTC
CASSQAGREQFF
>TRBD2|TRBJ2-3|-|TRBV7-3
TGTGCCAGCAGCTCCGGGACTAGCATCACAGATACGCAGTATTTT
CASSSGTSITDTQYF
>-|TRBJ2-7|few|TRBV19
TGTGCCAGTAGTATACGGCGGAACTCCTACGAGCAGTACTTC
CASSIRRNSYEQYF
>-|TRBJ2-1|-|TRBV10-3
TGTGCCATCAGTGAGAAGCGCCTAGCGCTCTCCGGTGAGCAGTTCTTC
CAISEKRLALSGEQFF
>-|TRBJ2-7|-|TRBV6-5
TGTGCCAGCAGGCAAACAGGGTATGGCGAGCAGTACTTC
CASRQTGYGEQYF
>TRBD1|TRBJ2-7|-|TRBV29-1
TGCAGCGTCCTCGGGACAGCCTACGAGCAGTACTTC
CSVLGTAYEQYF
>TRBD1|TRBJ2-1|-|TRBV7-9
TGTGCCAGCAGCTCCACCGGGACAGACTCCTCGGAGCAGTTCTTC
CASSSTGTDSSEQFF
>TRBD2|TRBJ2-1|few|TRBV27
TGTGCCAGCATGTCCCGGGAGGGGGCCTACAATGAGCAGTTCTTC
CASMSREGAYNEQFF
>-|TRBJ1-1|-|TRBV6-6
TGTGCCAGCACCTCGGGTAGGTTGGACACTGAAGCTTTCTTT
CASTSGRLDTEAFF
>TRBD1|TRBJ1-5|-|TRBV4-1
TGCGCCAGCAGCCAAGGGGTGGGACAGCACAATCAGCCCCAGCATTTT
CASSQGVGQHNQPQHF
>-|TRBJ2-1|-|TRBV18
TGTGCCAGCTCACGGTCATCAGGTGGCTCCTACAATGAGCAGTTCTTC
CASSRSSGGSYNEQFF
>-|TRBJ1-5|-|TRBV7-9
TGTGCCAGCAGCTTAGTCGGGGGAGAGGTGGATCAGCCCCGGCATTTT
CASSLVGGEVDQPRHF